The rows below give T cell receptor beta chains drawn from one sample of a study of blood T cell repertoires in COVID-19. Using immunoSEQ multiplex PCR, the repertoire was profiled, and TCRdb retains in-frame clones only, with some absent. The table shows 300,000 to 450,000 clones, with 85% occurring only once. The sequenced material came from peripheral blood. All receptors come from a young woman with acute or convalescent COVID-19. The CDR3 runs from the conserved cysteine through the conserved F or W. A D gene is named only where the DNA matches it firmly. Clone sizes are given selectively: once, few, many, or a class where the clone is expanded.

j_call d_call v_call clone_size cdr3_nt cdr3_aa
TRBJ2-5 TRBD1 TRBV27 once TGTGCCAGCAGTTCTCCGGGACAGCGAGGAGAGACCCAGTACTTC CASSSPGQRGETQYF
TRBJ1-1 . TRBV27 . TGTGCCAGCAGAATACCGGCAGGGGAGAACACTGAAGCTTTCTTT CASRIPAGENTEAFF
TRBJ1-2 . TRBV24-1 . TGTGCCACCAGTGATTCGGGGGGGATGGACTATGGCTACACCTTC CATSDSGGMDYGYTF
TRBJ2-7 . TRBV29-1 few TGCAGCGCAGTCGTAGGGGACTTTCTCTACGAGCAGTACTTC CSAVVGDFLYEQYF
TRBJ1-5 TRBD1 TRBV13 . TGTGCCAGCAGAAGATGGTGGGGGACAGGCAATCAGCCCCAGCATTTT CASRRWWGTGNQPQHF
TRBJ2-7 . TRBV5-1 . TGCGCCAGCAGCTTTCGGGAGTTTCAGGGTGAGCAGTACTTC CASSFREFQGEQYF
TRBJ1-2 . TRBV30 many TGTGCCTGGAGTGTACAGGTGGCTAACTATGGCTACACCTTC CAWSVQVANYGYTF
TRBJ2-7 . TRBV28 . TGTGCCAGCAGTTTTTCTCCGGGGTGGGCAAAATCCTACGAGCAGTACTTC CASSFSPGWAKSYEQYF
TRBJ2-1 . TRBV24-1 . TGTGCCACCAGTGATAGTTCGCTAGCGAAGAAGAATGAGCAGTTCTTC CATSDSSLAKKNEQFF
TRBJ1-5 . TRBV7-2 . TGTGCCAGCAGCCCCAGTGAGGTCAAGCCCCAGCATTTT CASSPSEVKPQHF
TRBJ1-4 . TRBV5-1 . TGCGCCAGCAGCTTGTGGGCCCGGGATGGTGAAAAACTGTTTTTT CASSLWARDGEKLFF
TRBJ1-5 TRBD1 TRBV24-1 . TGTGCCACCAGTGACCTGACAGGGGGACAGCCCCAGCATTTT CATSDLTGGQPQHF
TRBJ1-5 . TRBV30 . TGTGCCTGGAGTGTACAACAGGGCAATCAGCCCCAGCATTTT CAWSVQQGNQPQHF
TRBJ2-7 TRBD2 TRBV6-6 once TGTGCCAGCAGTTTGATAGCGGGGGGCTACGAGCAGTACTTC CASSLIAGGYEQYF
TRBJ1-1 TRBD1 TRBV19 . TGTGCCAGTAGTATAGTTAACAGGGGGAGGGCTGAAGCTTTCTTT CASSIVNRGRAEAFF
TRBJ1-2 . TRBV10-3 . TGTGCCATCAGCAATTCGACAGTCCTCGACTATGGCTACACCTTC CAISNSTVLDYGYTF
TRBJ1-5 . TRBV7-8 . TGTGCCAGCAGCAACTACAATCAGCCCCAGCATTTT CASSNYNQPQHF
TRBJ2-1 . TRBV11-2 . TGTGCCAGCAGCTTAGTTGGGGGGGCCCACAATGAGCAGTTCTTC CASSLVGGAHNEQFF
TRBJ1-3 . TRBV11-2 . TGTGCCAGCAGCTTAGTCAGGGGCGAAAACACCATATATTTT CASSLVRGENTIYF
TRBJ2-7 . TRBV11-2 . TGTGCCAGCAGCTCGCGCGACAGATTCTACGAGCAGTACTTC CASSSRDRFYEQYF
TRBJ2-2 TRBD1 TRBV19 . TGTGCCTCCCAAATGGGACAGGGACCCACCGGGGAGCTGTTTTTT CASQMGQGPTGELFF
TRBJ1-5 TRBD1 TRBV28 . TGTGCCAGCAGTTTACGCGTAGACAGGGGTGGAAGCAATCAGCCCCAGCATTTT CASSLRVDRGGSNQPQHF
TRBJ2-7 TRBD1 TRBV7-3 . TGTGCCAGCGGACAGGGTTACGAGCAGTACTTC CASGQGYEQYF
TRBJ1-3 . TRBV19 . TGTGCCAGTAGTGCCCAACAGGCCACCATATATTTT CASSAQQATIYF
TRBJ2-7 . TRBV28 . TGTGCCAGCAGTCCAGCGACGACTTATGAGCAGTACTTC CASSPATTYEQYF
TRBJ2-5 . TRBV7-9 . TGTGCCAGCAGCCCCCTCGGGCAGGGACAAGAGACCCAGTACTTC CASSPLGQGQETQYF
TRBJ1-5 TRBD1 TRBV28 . TGTGCCAGCAGTTCCCCCGGGACAGCGTGGGATCAGCCCCAGCATTTT CASSSPGTAWDQPQHF
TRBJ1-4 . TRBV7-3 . TGTGCCAGCAGCTTAGGGGGGGCTATTAATGAAAAACTGTTTTTT CASSLGGAINEKLFF
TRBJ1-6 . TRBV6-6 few TGTGCCAGCAGTTACGTAGGGGATTCACCCCTCCACTTT CASSYVGDSPLHF
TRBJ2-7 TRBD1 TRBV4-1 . TGCGCCAGCAGCCAACTGGGACAGGGACCCCACGAGCAGTACTTC CASSQLGQGPHEQYF
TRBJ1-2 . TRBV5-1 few TGCGCCAGCAGCTTGGAGGGGTTTAACTATGGCTACACCTTC CASSLEGFNYGYTF
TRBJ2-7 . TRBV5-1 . TGCGCCACTAGCCTCTTAAGCGGAGGATCCGGGGAGCAGTACTTC CATSLLSGGSGEQYF
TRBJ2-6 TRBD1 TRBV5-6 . TGTGCCAGCAGCTGGGGACAGGATGCAATCCGGGCCAACGTCCTGACTTTC CASSWGQDAIRANVLTF
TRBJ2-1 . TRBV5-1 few TGCGCCAGCAGCCGCCAGGGTAGGGCCAGCTACAATGAGCAGTTCTTC CASSRQGRASYNEQFF
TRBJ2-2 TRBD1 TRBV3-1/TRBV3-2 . TGTGCCAGCAGCCTACAGGGGGCGAACACCGGGGAGCTGTTTTTT CASSLQGANTGELFF
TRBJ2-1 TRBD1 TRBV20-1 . TGCAGTGCTAGTCCGGACAGGGTTGCCAATGAGCAGTTCTTC CSASPDRVANEQFF
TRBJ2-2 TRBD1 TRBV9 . TGTGCCAGCAGCGGTCGACAGGGCCGGCGGACCGGGGAGCTGTTTTTT CASSGRQGRRTGELFF
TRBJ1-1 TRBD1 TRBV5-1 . TGCGCCAGCAGCCGGGACAGGGGATGGGACACTGAAGCTTTCTTT CASSRDRGWDTEAFF
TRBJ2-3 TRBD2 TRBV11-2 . TGTGCCAGCACCTCACTAGCGGGGCTCGCAGATACGCAGTATTTT CASTSLAGLADTQYF
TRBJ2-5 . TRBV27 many TGTGCCAGCAGTCCCCTGAAGGACGGAGGGCAGGAAGAGACCCAGTACTTC CASSPLKDGGQEETQYF
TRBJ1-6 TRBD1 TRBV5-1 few TGCGCCAGCAGCCCGAGGGACAGAAATTCACCCCTCCACTTT CASSPRDRNSPLHF
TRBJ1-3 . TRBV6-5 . TGTGCCAGCAGTCGGAACACCGGGGGAAACACCATATATTTT CASSRNTGGNTIYF
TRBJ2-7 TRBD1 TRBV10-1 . TGCGCCAGCCGGCGACAGGGGGCCAAAAACGAGCAGTACTTC CASRRQGAKNEQYF
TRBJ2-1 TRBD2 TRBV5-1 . TGCGCCAGCAGCCGAACTAGCGCTTTCTACAATGAGCAGTTCTTC CASSRTSAFYNEQFF
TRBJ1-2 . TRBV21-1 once TGTGCCAGCACCGCGGGGGGACAGGGTCACTATGGCTACACCTTC CASTAGGQGHYGYTF
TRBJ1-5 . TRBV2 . TGTGCCAGCAGATCAAACGACAAAAGTGGTTCCGCGTCTGGGCATTTT CASRSNDKSGSASGHF
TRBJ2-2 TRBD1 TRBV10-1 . TGCGCCAGCAGTGAGCGGGACAGGGGGATACTCACCGGGGAGCTGTTTTTT CASSERDRGILTGELFF
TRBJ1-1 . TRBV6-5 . TGTGCCAGCAGCAGGGAAATGAACACTGAAGCTTTCTTT CASSREMNTEAFF